The T cell receptor beta chain described here comes from a study of radiotherapy plus CTLA-4 blockade in lung cancer. Some clones are missing from TCRdb's copy, which holds only in-frame ones; the method was immunoSEQ multiplex PCR. The sample yields about 66,000 clones, over 80% seen once. This CDR3 contains 15 residues. With 4 bases clipped from V and 8 bases from J, the junction kept 12 bases outside the gene matches. Germline V CDR1 and CDR2: SGDLS, YYNGEE. The sequence was collected from a human donor with non-small cell lung cancer who had a partial response to radiotherapy plus ipilimumab. The source material was peripheral blood, sampled from a patient treated with radiotherapy plus ipilimumab. V usage is TRBV9 and J usage is TRBJ1-3; 7 bases map to TRBD1. The DNA for the CDR3 is TGTGCCAGCAGCCCCGATTGGACAGGTGCGGACACCATATATTTT. Its protein product is CASSPDWTGADTIYF.